This T cell receptor beta chain was sequenced during a study of T cells in Graves' hyperthyroidism and ophthalmopathy. Regarding the study as a whole: Blood also contained most expanded thyroid clonotypes above 0.001.

Losses at the gene ends were 4 bases for V and 4 bases for J; bases not matched to a gene: 3. The germline V gene has CDR1 MDHEN and CDR2 SYDVKM. This CDR3 has 15 residues. As to this clonotype: Its antigen is not identified.

Exclusion of a patient resulted from uncontrolled infection, other autoimmune disease, pregnancy or lactation. The authors took PBMCs from 8 to 10 ml fresh peripheral blood. Amplification yielded TCR beta CDR3 regions, with RNA transcripts as the source. HTBI primers were used for first-round RT-PCR of the TCR CDR3. TCRdb used MiXCR to reprocess the multiplex PCR reads, holding one entry per CDR3 protein. The data show a few hundred thousand distinct CDR3 sequences, just under 15% seen once. The specimen was blood. The chain recombines TRBV28 with TRBJ1-4, with 10 bases that match TRBD1. This TCR was recovered from a woman under 40 with Graves' hyperthyroidism. CDR3 region: CASSSGQGGNEKLFF. CDR3 sequence (DNA): TGTGCCAGCAGTTCCGGACAGGGGGGTAATGAAAAACTGTTTTTT.